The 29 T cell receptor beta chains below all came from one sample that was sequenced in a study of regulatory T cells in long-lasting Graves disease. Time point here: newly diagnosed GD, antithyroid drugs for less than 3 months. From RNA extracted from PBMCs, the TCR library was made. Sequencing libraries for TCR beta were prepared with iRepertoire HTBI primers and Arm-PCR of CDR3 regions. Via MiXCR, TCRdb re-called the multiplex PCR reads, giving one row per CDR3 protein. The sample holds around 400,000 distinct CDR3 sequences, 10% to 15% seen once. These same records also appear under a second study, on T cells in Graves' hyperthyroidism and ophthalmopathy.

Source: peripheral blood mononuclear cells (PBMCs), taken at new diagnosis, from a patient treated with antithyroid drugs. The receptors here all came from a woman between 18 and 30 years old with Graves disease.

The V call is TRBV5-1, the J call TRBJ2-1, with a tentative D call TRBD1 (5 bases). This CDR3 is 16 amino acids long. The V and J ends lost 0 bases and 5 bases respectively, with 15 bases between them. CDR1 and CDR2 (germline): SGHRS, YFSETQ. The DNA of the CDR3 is TGCGCCAGCAGCTTGGCCTCAGGGATCCTGAACAATGAGCAGTTCTTC. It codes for CASSLASGILNNEQFF.

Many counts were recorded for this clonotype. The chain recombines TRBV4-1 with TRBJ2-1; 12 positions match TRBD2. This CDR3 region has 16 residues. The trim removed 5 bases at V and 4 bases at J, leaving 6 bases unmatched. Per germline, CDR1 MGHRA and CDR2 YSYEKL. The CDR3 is CASSEGLAGLYNEQFF. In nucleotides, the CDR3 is TGCGCCAGCAGCGAAGGACTAGCGGGGCTATACAATGAGCAGTTCTTC.

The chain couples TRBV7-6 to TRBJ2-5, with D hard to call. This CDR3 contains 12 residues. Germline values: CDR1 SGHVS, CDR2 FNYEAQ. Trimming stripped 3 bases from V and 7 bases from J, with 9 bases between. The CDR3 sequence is CASSLVPATQYF. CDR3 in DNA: TGTGCCAGCAGCTTGGTCCCCGCGACCCAGTACTTC.

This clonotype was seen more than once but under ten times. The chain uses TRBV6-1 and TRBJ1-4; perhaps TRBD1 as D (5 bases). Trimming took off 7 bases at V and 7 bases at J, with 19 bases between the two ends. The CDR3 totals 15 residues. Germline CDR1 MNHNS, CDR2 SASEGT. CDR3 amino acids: CASITGPIRGEKLFF. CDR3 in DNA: TGTGCCAGCATTACGGGACCCATAAGGGGTGAAAAACTGTTTTTT.

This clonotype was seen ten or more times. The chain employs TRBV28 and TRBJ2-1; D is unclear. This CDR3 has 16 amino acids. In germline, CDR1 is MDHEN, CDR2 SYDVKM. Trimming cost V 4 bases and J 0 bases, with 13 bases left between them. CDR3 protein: CASSSVSSSSYNEQFF. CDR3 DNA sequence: TGTGCCAGCAGTTCGGTTTCCTCAAGCTCCTACAATGAGCAGTTCTTC.

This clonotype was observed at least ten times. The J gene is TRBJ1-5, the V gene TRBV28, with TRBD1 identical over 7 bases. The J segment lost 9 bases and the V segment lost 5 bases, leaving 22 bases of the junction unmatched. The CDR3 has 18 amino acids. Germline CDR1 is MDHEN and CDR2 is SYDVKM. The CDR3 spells CASSAPGQNNLRERPQHF. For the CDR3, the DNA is TGTGCCAGCAGTGCACCGGGACAGAACAACCTTAGGGAAAGGCCCCAGCATTTT.

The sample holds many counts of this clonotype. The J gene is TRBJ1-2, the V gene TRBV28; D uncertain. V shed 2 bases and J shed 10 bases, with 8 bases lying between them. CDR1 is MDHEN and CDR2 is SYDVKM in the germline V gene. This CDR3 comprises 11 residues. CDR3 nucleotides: TGTGCCAGCAGTTTAGGCAGTGACTACACCTTC. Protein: CASSLGSDYTF.

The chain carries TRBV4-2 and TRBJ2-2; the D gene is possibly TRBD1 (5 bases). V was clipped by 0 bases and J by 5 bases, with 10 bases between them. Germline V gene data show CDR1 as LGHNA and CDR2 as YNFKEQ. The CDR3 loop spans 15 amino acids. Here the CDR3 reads CASSQDQGVTGELFF. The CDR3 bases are TGTGCCAGCAGCCAAGATCAAGGGGTGACCGGGGAGCTGTTTTTT.

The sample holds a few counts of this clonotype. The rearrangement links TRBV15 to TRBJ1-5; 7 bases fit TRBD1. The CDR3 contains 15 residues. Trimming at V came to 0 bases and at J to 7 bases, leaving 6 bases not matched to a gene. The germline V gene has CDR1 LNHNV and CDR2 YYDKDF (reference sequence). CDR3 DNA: TGTGCCACCAGCAGAGAGATGGCAGGGGGACAGCCCCAGCATTTT. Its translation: CATSREMAGGQPQHF.

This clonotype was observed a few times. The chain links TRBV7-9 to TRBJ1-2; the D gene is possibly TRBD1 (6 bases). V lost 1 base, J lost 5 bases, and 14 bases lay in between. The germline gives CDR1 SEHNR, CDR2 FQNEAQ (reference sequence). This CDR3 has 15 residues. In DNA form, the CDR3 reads TGTGCCAGCAGCTTAGAGGCGGGACATCGTTATGGCTACACCTTC. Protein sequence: CASSLEAGHRYGYTF. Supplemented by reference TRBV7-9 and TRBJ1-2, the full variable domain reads DTGVSQNPRHKITKRGQNVTFRCDPISEHNRLYWYRQTLGQGPEFLTYFQNEAQLEKSRLLSDRFSAERPKGSFSTLEIQRTEQGDSAMYLCASSLEAGHRYGYTFGSGTRLTVV.

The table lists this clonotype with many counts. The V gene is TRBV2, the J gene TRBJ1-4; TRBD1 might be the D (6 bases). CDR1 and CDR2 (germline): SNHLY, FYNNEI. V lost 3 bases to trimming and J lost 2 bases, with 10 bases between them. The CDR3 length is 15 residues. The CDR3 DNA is TGTGCCAGCAGTGATTACAGGGCCACTAATGAAAAACTGTTTTTT. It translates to CASSDYRATNEKLFF.

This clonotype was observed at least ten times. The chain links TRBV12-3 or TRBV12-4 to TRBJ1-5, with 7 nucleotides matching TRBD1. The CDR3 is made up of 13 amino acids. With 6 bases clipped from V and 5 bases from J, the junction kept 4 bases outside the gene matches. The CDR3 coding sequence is TGTGCCAGCAGCTACGACAGGGATCAGCCCCAGCATTTT. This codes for CASSYDRDQPQHF.

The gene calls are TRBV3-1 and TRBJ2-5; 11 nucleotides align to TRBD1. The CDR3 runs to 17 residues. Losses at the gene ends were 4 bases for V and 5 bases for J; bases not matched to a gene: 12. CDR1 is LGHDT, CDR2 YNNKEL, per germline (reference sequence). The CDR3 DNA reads TGTGCCAGCAGCCCGGACAGGGGGCGAATTTATCTGGAGACCCAGTACTTC. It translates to CASSPDRGRIYLETQYF.

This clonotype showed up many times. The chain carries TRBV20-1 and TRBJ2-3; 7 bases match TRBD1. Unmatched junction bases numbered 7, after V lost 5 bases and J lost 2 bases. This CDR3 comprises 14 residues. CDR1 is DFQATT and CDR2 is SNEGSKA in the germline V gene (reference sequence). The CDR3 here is CSAVRGQITDTQYF. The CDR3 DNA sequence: TGCAGTGCTGTTAGGGGACAGATCACAGATACGCAGTATTTT.

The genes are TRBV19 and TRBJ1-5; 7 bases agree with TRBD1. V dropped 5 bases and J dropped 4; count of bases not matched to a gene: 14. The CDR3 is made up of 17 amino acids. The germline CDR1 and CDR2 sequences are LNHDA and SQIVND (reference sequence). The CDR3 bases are TGTGCCAGTAGTCTCCCGGGACAGTGGGGATCGAATCAGCCCCAGCATTTT. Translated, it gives CASSLPGQWGSNQPQHF.

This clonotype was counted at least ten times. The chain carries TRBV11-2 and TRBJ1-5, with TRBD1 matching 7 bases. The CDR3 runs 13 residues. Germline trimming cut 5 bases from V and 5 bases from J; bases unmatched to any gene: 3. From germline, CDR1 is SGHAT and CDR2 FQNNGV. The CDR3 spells CASSLQGHQPQHF. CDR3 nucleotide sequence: TGTGCCAGCAGCCTACAGGGGCATCAGCCCCAGCATTTT.

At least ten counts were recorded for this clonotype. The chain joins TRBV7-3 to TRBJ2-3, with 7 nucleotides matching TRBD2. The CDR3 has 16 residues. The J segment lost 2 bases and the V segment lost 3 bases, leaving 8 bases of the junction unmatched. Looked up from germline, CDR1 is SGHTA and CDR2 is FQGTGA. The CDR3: CASSLGGVGATDTQYF. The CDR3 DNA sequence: TGTGCCAGCAGCTTGGGAGGGGTTGGCGCCACAGATACGCAGTATTTT. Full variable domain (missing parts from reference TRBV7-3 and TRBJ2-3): GAGVSQTPSNKVTEKGKYVELRCDPISGHTALYWYRQSLGQGPEFLIYFQGTGAADDSGLPNDRFFAVRPEGSVSTLKIQRTERGDSAVYLCASSLGGVGATDTQYFGPGTRLTVL.

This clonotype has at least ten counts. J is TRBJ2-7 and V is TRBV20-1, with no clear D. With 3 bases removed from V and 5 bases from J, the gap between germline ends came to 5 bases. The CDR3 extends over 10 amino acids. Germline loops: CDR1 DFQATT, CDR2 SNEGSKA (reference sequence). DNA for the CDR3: TGCAGTGCTAGCCCCCACGAGCAGTACTTC. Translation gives CSASPHEQYF.

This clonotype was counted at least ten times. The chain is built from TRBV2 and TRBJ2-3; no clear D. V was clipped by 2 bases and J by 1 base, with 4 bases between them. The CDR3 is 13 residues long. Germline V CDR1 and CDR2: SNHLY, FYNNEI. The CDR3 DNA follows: TGTGCCAGCAGTGAATTGGGCACAGATACGCAGTATTTT. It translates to CASSELGTDTQYF.

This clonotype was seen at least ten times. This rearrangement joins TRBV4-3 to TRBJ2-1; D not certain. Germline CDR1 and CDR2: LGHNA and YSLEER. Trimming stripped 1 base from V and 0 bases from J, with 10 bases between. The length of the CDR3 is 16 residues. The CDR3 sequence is CASSQGQANSYNEQFF. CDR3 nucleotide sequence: TGCGCCAGCAGCCAAGGGCAAGCGAACTCCTACAATGAGCAGTTCTTC.

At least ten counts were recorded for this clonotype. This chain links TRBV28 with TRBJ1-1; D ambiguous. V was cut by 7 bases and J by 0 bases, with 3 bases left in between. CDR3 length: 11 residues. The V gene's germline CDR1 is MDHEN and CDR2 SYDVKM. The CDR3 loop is CASNVNTEAFF. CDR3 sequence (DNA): TGTGCCAGCAATGTGAACACTGAAGCTTTCTTT.

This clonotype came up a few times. The CDR3 nucleotides are TGTGCCAGCAGCCGGTCGCGGGCTGAAGCTTTCTTT. Translated: CASSRSRAEAFF. V is TRBV7-9 and J is TRBJ1-1; no firm D call. V lost 5 bases, J lost 6 bases, and 10 bases lay in between. This CDR3 has 12 amino acids. Germline CDR1 is SEHNR and CDR2 is FQNEAQ (reference sequence). The full variable domain, with the rest looked up from reference TRBV7-9 and TRBJ1-1, is DTGVSQNPRHKITKRGQNVTFRCDPISEHNRLYWYRQTLGQGPEFLTYFQNEAQLEKSRLLSDRFSAERPKGSFSTLEIQRTEQGDSAMYLCASSRSRAEAFFGQGTRLTVV.

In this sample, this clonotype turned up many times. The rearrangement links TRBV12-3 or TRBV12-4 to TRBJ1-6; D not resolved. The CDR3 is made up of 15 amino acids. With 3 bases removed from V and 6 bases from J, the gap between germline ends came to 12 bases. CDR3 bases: TGTGCCAGCAGTTTTGAAACCGGTAGTAATTCACCCCTCCACTTT. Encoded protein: CASSFETGSNSPLHF.

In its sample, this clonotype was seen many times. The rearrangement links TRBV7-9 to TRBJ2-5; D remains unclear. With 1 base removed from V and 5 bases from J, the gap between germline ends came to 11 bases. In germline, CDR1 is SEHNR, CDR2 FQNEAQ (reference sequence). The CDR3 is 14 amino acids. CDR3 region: CASSLEPVGETQYF. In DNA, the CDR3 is TGTGCCAGCAGCTTAGAGCCCGTTGGGGAGACCCAGTACTTC.

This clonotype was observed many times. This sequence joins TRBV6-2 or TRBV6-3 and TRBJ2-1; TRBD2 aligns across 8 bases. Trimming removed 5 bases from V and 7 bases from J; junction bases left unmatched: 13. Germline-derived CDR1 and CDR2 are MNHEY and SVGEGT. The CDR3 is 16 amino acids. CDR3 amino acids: CASSETGSGDGNEQFF. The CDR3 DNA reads TGTGCCAGCAGTGAAACGGGTAGCGGGGATGGGAATGAGCAGTTCTTC.

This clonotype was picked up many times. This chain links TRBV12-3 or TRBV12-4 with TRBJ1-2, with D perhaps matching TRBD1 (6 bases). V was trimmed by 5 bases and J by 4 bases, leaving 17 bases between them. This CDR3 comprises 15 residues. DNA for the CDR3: TGTGCCAGCAGTGGACCGGGACATCAATCCTATGGCTACACCTTC. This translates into CASSGPGHQSYGYTF.

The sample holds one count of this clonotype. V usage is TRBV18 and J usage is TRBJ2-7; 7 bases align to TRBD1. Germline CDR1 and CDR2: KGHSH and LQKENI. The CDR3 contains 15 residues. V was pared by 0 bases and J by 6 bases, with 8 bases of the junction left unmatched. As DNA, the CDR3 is TGTGCCAGCTCACCACCGTGGGACAGAGGCGGCGAGCAGTACGTC. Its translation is CASSPPWDRGGEQYV.

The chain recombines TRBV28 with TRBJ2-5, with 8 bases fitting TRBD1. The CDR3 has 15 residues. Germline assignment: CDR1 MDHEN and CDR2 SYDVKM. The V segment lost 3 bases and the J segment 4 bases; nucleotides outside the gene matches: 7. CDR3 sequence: CASSFAIDRGETQYF. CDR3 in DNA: TGTGCCAGCAGTTTCGCAATCGACAGGGGAGAGACCCAGTACTTC. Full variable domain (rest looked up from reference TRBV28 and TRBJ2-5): DVKVTQSSRYLVKRTGEKVFLECVQDMDHENMFWYRQDPGLGLRLIYFSYDVKMKEKGDIPEGYSVSREKKERFSLILESASTNQTSMYLCASSFAIDRGETQYFGPGTRLLVL.

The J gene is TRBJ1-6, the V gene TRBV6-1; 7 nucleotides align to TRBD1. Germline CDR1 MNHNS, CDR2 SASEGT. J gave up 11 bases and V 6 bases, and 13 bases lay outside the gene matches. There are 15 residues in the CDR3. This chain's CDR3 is CASSSSRQGSTPLHF. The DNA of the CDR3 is TGTGCCAGCAGCTCCTCTAGACAGGGTTCGACACCCCTCCACTTT.